This T cell receptor beta chain was recorded in a study of monozygotic twins with inflammatory bowel disease. Notes on the study in general: For IBD patients, clonotypes shared with others were fewer than for healthy twins, especially with disease activity.

Comments on this clonotype: Its specificity is unknown.

Blood was drawn once per donor, and each sample measured approximately 2.5 ml. TCRdb re-called the 5' RACE reads and catalogs CDR3 proteins one per entry, DNA excluded. This listing includes roughly 160,000 distinct CDR3 sequences. The CDR3 is 18 residues long. CDR1 SGHRS and CDR2 YFSETQ come from the germline V gene. Sequencing used blood. The sequence derives from a human donor with ulcerative colitis or Crohn's disease, or a healthy co-twin of an affected twin (not recorded which). The rearrangement joins TRBV5-1 to TRBJ2-1; lacking DNA, the TRBD1 call made by TCRdb goes unchecked. The CDR3 protein is CASSFGPWDRGRGNEQFF. Full variable domain (outside the CDR3, taken from reference TRBV5-1 and TRBJ2-1): KAGVTQTPRYLIKTRGQQVTLSCSPISGHRSVSWYQQTPGQGLQFLFEYFSETQRNKGNFPGRFSGRQFSNSRSEMNVSTLELGDSALYLCASSFGPWDRGRGNEQFFGPGTRLTVL.